The sample holds many counts of the clone carrying this TCR beta chain. Its antigen is as yet unknown. This sample is drawn from a study of Graves' ophthalmopathy and Graves' hyperthyroidism. Whole-study results and caveats: The blood repertoire also included most expanded thyroid clonotypes above 0.001 frequency.

Trimming took 7 bases from V and 5 from J; bases not matched to a gene: 10. CDR3 length equals 14 residues. Scientists amplified the TCR beta CDR3 regions from RNA transcripts. Second-round multiplex PCR came after a first-round RT-PCR that employed HTBI primers. TCRdb reanalysed the multiplex PCR reads using MiXCR and keeps one entry per CDR3 protein. The table lists roughly 500,000 distinct CDR3 sequences, 13% to 15% of them singletons, with 9.8% in the top ten. Input material: blood. The clonotype comes from a woman under 40 with Graves' ophthalmopathy. The chain employs TRBV12-3 or TRBV12-4 and TRBJ2-7; 8 positions match TRBD1. CDR3 DNA: TGTGCCAGCACTCTTGGGGCAGGGGGCGACGAGCAGTACTTC. Amino acid sequence: CASTLGAGGDEQYF.